This TCR beta chain was sequenced for a study of blood T cell repertoires in COVID-19 (dated by TCRdb to about 2020). Notes on the research overall: Samples covering the acute and convalescent phases of COVID-19 were provided by collaborators in the United States, Italy and Spain. The prospective study material was composed of cDNA or gDNA derived from T cells, B-cell-depleted T cells, or PBMCs. Subjects who had been exposed to COVID-19, were actively infected with it, or had recovered from it provided the deeply sampled blood TCRbeta repertoires that made up the dataset. The repertoires were made available in a free public database intended to serve as a resource for research on the immune response to SARS-CoV-2. The samples were drawn from the first 160 participants of the ongoing ImmuneRACE study and from 950 to 1,500 subjects provided by 6 global collaborators. Sample metadata almost always included a de-identified subject ID, COVID-19 status, age in years and sex. Where HLA class I and class II types were available, the types were taken from metadata supplied by the sample provider, not from assay-based typing.

Broad study findings and their caveats: How much clinical and demographic metadata was included differed by source and by participant, and the metadata was provided uncurated.

Worth noting for this clone: Its antigen remains unidentified. No per-base quality is available; no much larger clone lies one base away.

Collaborating institutions collected whole blood in K2EDTA tubes following their own protocols. For TCRbeta analysis, collaborators shipped samples in one of three forms: frozen whole blood, isolated PBMCs, or DNA extracted from either of those sample types. The immunoSEQ Assay, a bias-controlled multiplex PCR, was used to amplify TCRbeta CDR3 regions from genomic DNA. From the authors' description of their analysis: The number of nucleated cells in each sample was estimated by amplification of reference gene primers within the assay. Sequence reads were collapsed and filtered to measure the absolute abundance of every unique TCRbeta CDR3 rearrangement. For each sample, productive Simpson clonality was calculated as the square root of Simpson's diversity index across productive rearrangements. What TCRdb holds here is the immuneACCESS table cut down to in-frame rearrangements. Part of the clones is not present; checked against another copy, under half of the missing clones reflect an unresolved V gene, and the others are unexplained. D and trimming were read from the DNA, whereas the V and J calls and clone size are those reported in that table. The sample data list 100,000 to 150,000 clones, and 88% of these were observed just once. The biggest ten clones account for 10% of the sample.

The CDR3 numbers 14 residues from cysteine through phenylalanine. Here the CDR3 DNA is all that survives: 42 bases in frame from base 1. CDR1 is given as SGHRS and CDR2 as YFSETQ, both from the germline V gene. Between the V and J ends, shortened by 4 bases and 10 bases respectively, the junction contains 15 bases. This sequence was found in a man between 50 and 59 years old with acute or convalescent COVID-19. Material for sequencing was peripheral blood. The rearranged segments are TRBV5-1 and TRBJ1-6; perhaps TRBD1 is the D gene, with 5 bases matching. The sequence in DNA is TGCGCCAGCAGCAAAGACACCGGGGGATCACCCCTCCACTTT. Translated, it gives CASSKDTGGSPLHF.